The 2 T cell receptor beta chains listed next were all sequenced from one sample in a study of sequential checkpoint blockade in melanoma (dated by TCRdb to between 2017 and 2020). Library construction relied on the immunoSEQ multiplex PCR assay. TCRdb took over this immuneACCESS table, retaining in-frame rearrangements with V and J assigned. Such tables are incomplete; in checked studies, under half of the missing clones stem from an unresolved V gene, and the remainder is unexplained. The sample table lists just over 20,000 clones, 25% to 35% of them with a count of one. Of the sample, roughly 6.7% is held by the ten largest clones. What the treatment or condition label conveys for this sample: randomized to nivolumab then ipilimumab (arm A) or the reverse (arm B). The sequencing used tumor tissue (inferred from file names), collected from a patient given nivolumab and ipilimumab in sequence. All receptors derive from a human donor with melanoma.

The chain recombines TRBV5-1 with TRBJ2-3; maybe TRBD2 (5 bases). V was pared by 4 bases and J by 2 bases, with 11 bases between. The CDR3 covers 14 residues. Germline CDR1 reads SGHRS; CDR2 reads YFSETQ. CDR3 region: CASSTADFTDTQYF. In DNA form, the CDR3 reads TGCGCCAGCAGCACCGCGGACTTCACAGATACGCAGTATTTT. Filled out from reference TRBV5-1 and TRBJ2-3, the complete variable domain reads KAGVTQTPRYLIKTRGQQVTLSCSPISGHRSVSWYQQTPGQGLQFLFEYFSETQRNKGNFPGRFSGRQFSNSRSEMNVSTLELGDSALYLCASSTADFTDTQYFGPGTRLTVL.

The sample holds a few counts of this clone. This rearrangement joins TRBV11-3 to TRBJ1-6; 7 bases agree with TRBD1. Germline V gene lookup returns CDR1 SGHNT and CDR2 YENEEA. The CDR3 contains 17 residues. J lost 3 bases, V lost 5 bases, and 10 bases had no gene match. The DNA for the CDR3 is TGTGCCAGCAGCGAAACCGGGACAGCAAACTATAATTCACCCCTCCACTTT. Translated, it gives CASSETGTANYNSPLHF.